Below, one T cell receptor beta chain is given with its context. The antigen is undetermined. Use of 60 Vbeta and 13 Jbeta primers characterized the PCR. Clones were read by immunoSEQ multiplex PCR, and TCRdb kept only the in-frame ones, dropping some. The data contain roughly 200,000 clones, 80% to 90% of them seen just once; the ten biggest clones take up about 1.2%. This CDR3 is 15 amino acids long. Germline-derived CDR1 and CDR2 are SGHTA and FQGNSA. V shed 5 bases and J shed 4 bases, with 15 bases lying between them. The data derive from a study of cytomegalovirus exposure and HLA in healthy donors. Study summary: There were roughly 120 million unique TCR beta sequences, drawn from about 180 million T cells, in an earlier analysis. Whole-study findings and limits: Some V segments could not be told apart, so they were left out, TRBV6-2 and TRBV6-3 among them.

The sample taken for sequencing was PBMCs. The clonotype was recovered from a man aged 25-45 years in good health and CMV-seronegative. The chain joins TRBV7-2 to TRBJ1-5, with a possible D match to TRBD1 (5 bases). This CDR3 is CASSLREFGNQPQHF. In DNA form, the CDR3 reads TGTGCCAGCAGCCTCAGGGAATTTGGTAATCAGCCCCAGCATTTT.